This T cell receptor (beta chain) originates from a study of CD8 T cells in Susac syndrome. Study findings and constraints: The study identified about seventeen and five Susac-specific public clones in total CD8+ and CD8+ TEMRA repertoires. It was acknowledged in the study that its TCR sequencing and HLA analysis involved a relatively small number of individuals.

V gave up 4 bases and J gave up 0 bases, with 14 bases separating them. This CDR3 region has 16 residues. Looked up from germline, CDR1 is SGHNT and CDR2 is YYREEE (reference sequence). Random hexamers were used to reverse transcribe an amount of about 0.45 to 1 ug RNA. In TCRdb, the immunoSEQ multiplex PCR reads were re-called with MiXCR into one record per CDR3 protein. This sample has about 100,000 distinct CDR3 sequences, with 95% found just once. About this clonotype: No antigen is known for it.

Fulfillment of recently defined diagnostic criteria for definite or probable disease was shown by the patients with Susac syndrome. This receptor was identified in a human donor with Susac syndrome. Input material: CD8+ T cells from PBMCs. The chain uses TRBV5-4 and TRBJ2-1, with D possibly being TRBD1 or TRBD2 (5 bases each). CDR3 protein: CASSPGTVSSYNEQFF. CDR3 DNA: TGTGCCAGCAGCCCGGGGACGGTTAGCTCCTACAATGAGCAGTTCTTC.